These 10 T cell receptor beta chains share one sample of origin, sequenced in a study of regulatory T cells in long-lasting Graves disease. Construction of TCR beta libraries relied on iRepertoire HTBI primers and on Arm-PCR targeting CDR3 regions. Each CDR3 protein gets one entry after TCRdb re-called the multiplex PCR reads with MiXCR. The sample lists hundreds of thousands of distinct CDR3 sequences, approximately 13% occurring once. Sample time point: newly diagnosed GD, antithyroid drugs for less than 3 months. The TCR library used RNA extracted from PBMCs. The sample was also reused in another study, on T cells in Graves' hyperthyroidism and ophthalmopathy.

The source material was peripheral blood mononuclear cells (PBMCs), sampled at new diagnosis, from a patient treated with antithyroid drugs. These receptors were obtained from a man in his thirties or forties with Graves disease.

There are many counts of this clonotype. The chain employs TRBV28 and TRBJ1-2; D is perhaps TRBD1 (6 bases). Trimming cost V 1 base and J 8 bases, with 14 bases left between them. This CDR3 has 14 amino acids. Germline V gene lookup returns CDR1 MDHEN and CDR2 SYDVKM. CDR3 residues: CASSLLGGFSGYTF. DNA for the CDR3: TGTGCCAGCAGTTTATTGGGGGGCTTCAGCGGCTACACCTTC.

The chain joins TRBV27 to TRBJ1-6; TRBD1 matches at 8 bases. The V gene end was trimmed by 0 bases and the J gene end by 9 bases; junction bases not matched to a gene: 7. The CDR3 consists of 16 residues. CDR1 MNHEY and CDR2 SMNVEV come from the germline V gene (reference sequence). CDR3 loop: CASSLSGTGKSSPLHF. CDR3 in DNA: TGTGCCAGCAGTTTATCGGGGACAGGAAAGAGTTCACCCCTCCACTTT.

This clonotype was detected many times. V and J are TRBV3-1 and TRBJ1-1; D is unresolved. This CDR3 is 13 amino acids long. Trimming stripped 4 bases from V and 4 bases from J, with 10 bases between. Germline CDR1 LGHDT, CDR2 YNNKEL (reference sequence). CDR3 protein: CASSRGRSTEAFF. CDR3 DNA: TGTGCCAGCAGCCGAGGTAGGAGCACTGAAGCTTTCTTT.

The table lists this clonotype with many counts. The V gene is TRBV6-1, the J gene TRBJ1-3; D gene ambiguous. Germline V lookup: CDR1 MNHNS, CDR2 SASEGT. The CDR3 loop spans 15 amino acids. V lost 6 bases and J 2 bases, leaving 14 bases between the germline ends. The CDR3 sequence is CASSPTLTTGNTIYF. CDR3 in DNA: TGTGCCAGCAGCCCAACCCTTACTACTGGAAACACCATATATTTT.

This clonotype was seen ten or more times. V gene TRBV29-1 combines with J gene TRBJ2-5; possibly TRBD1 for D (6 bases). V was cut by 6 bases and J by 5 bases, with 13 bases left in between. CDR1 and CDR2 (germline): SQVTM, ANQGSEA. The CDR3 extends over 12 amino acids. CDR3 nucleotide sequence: TGCAGCGTCACAGGGTTGCGGGAGACCCAGTACTTC. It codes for CSVTGLRETQYF. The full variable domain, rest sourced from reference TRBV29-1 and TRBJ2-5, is SAVISQKPSRDICQRGTSLTIQCQVDSQVTMMFWYRQQPGQSLTLIATANQGSEATYESGFVIDKFPISRPNLTFSTLTVSNMSPEDSSIYLCSVTGLRETQYFGPGTRLLVL.

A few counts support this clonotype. CDR3 residues: CASNADRGAGELFF. The CDR3 nucleotides are TGTGCCAGCAATGCAGACAGGGGGGCCGGGGAGCTGTTTTTT. The rearrangement uses TRBV27 and TRBJ2-2, with 9 bases identical to TRBD1. The CDR3 has 14 amino acids. Trimming took 7 bases from V and 6 from J; bases not matched to a gene: 6. The germline CDR1 and CDR2 sequences are MNHEY and SMNVEV (reference sequence).

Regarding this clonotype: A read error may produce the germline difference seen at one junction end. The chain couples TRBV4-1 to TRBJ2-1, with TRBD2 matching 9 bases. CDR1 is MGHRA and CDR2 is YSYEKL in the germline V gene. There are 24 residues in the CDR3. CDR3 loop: CASSQDTVEPLGLAERSSYNEQFF. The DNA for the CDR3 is TGTGCCAGCAGCCAAGACACCGTAGAGCCGCTGGGACTAGCAGAGCGAAGCTCCTACAATGAGCAGTTCTTC.

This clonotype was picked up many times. The CDR3 coding sequence is TGTGCCAGCAGCAGACAGGGGTTCACAGATACGCAGTATTTT. Its protein is CASSRQGFTDTQYF. This rearrangement joins TRBV7-3 to TRBJ2-3; TRBD1 matches 8 bases. V gave up 5 bases and J gave up 2 bases; unmatched junction bases: 3. CDR3 length: 14 residues. Germline CDR1 is SGHTA and CDR2 is FQGTGA.

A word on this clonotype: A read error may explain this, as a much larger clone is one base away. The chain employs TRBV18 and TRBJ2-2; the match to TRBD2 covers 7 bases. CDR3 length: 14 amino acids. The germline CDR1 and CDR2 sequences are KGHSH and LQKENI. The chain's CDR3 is CASRGSVDTRELFF. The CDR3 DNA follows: TGTGCCAGCCGCGGGAGCGTGGACACCAGGGAGCTGTTTTTT.

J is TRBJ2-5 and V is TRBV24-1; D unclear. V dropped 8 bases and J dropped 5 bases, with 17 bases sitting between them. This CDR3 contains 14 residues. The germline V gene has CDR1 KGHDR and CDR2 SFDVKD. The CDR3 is CATTTSRSPETQYF. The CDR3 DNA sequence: TGTGCCACCACTACCTCCCGCAGTCCGGAGACCCAGTACTTC.